These 10 T cell receptor beta chains share one sample of origin, sequenced in a study of memory CD4+ T cells and cytomegalovirus serostatus. The sort gate was single viable CD3+CD4+CD8-CD45RO+ cells for memory CD4+ T cells. The assay was immunoSEQ multiplex PCR, and TCRdb's table has in-frame clones only and misses some. Of 50,000 or so clones listed, approximately 80% are singletons. The specimen sequenced was memory CD4+ T cells from blood. Source of these receptors: an adult in good health and CMV-seropositive.

This chain uses TRBV27 with TRBJ2-1; no clear D. Between the trimmed V and J ends, which lost 10 bases and 9 bases, there was a span of 19 bases. Germline CDR1 and CDR2: MNHEY and SMNVEV (reference sequence). CDR3 length: 13 residues. The CDR3: CATHRPGLGEQFF. CDR3 bases: TGTGCCACACATCGACCGGGCCTTGGTGAGCAGTTCTTC.

The chain is built from TRBV28 and TRBJ2-5; no reliable D call. This CDR3 contains 14 residues. The germline V and J ends were trimmed by 5 bases and 1 base, with 11 bases remaining between them. The germline V gene encodes CDR1 MDHEN and CDR2 SYDVKM. The CDR3 sequence is CASSPVLLQETQYF. The CDR3 DNA sequence: TGTGCCAGCAGTCCCGTACTGCTCCAAGAGACCCAGTACTTC.

The chain links TRBV18 to TRBJ2-7, with D tentatively TRBD1 or TRBD2 (5 bases each). The CDR3 runs 15 residues. Trimming shortened V by 3 bases and J by 0 bases, and 12 bases separated the two germline ends. The germline V gene has CDR1 KGHSH and CDR2 LQKENI. The CDR3 nucleotides read TGTGCCAGCTCACCCGGGACGCTGAGCTCCTACGAGCAGTACTTC. Translation gives CASSPGTLSSYEQYF.

This clone was seen a handful of times. The chain is built from TRBV19 and TRBJ1-2; D gene ambiguous. From germline, CDR1 is LNHDA and CDR2 SQIVND (reference sequence). V gave up 10 bases and J gave up 0 bases, with 12 bases separating them. CDR3 size: 13 residues. The DNA of the CDR3 is TGTGCCACCAAGATGGGCCCTAACTATGGCTACACCTTC. It encodes CATKMGPNYGYTF.

The table lists this clone with a count of one. The rearrangement uses TRBV7-9 and TRBJ1-6, with a possible D match to TRBD1 (5 bases). This CDR3 has 15 residues. CDR1 and CDR2 from the germline V gene are SEHNR and FQNEAQ (reference sequence). Trimming took 5 bases from V and 7 from J, leaving 15 bases between them. CDR3 residues: CASSAGEGSNSPLHF. CDR3 nucleotides: TGTGCCAGCAGCGCTGGTGAGGGGAGCAATTCACCCCTCCACTTT.

The genes are TRBV6-5 and TRBJ1-1; weak D call: TRBD1 (6 bases). Germline V CDR1 and CDR2: MNHEY, SVGAGI. Deletions cut 4 bases from V and 1 base from J, with 16 bases between. The CDR3 extends over 16 amino acids. As DNA, the CDR3 is TGTGCCAGCAGTTCTCAACTAGGGGGGGGGAACACTGAAGCTTTCTTT. Protein sequence: CASSSQLGGGNTEAFF.

The chain recombines TRBV10-3 with TRBJ2-7; D ambiguous. The CDR3 loop spans 15 amino acids. V lost 0 bases and J 2 bases, leaving 11 bases between the germline ends. Looked up from germline, CDR1 is ENHRY and CDR2 is SYGVKD. The CDR3 spells CAISESGGAPYEQYF. CDR3 DNA sequence: TGTGCCATCAGTGAGTCGGGCGGAGCCCCCTACGAGCAGTACTTC.

A few counts support this clone. V is TRBV30 and J is TRBJ2-1; 14 positions agree with TRBD2. The germline V gene encodes CDR1 GTSNPN and CDR2 SVGIG (reference sequence). The length of the CDR3 is 22 residues. With V trimmed by 3 bases and J by 7 bases, 26 bases remained unmatched. CDR3 nucleotide sequence: TGTGCCTGGAGGTACAATTATAGGCCGGGACTAGCGGGAGATGGCAACGGAAATGAGCAGTTCTTC. Protein product: CAWRYNYRPGLAGDGNGNEQFF.

This chain joins TRBV11-1 and TRBJ1-4; 8 bases fit TRBD1. The CDR3 extends over 14 amino acids. Germline CDR1 SGHAT, CDR2 FQDESV (reference sequence). The junction had 5 bases not matched to a gene; V was cut back by 5 bases and J by 6 bases. The CDR3 protein is CASSPRGRDEKLFF. Here the CDR3 DNA reads TGTGCCAGCAGCCCCAGGGGGCGAGATGAAAAACTGTTTTTT.

In this sample, this clone turned up once. J is TRBJ2-3 and V is TRBV7-2, with 8 bases aligning to TRBD1. CDR3 length equals 15 residues. V shed 7 bases and J 4 bases; nucleotides not matched to a gene: 10. The germline CDR1 and CDR2 sequences are SGHTA and FQGNSA. CDR3 nucleotide sequence: TGTGCCAGCAAAGGTCAGGGGGCGAGGGCAGATACGCAGTATTTT. Protein product: CASKGQGARADTQYF.